The 10 T cell receptor beta chains below were found in one sample sequenced in a study of T-cell memory formation after mild COVID-19. Using its own MiXCR run on the 5' RACE reads, TCRdb lists one record per CDR3 protein. The table records about 260,000 distinct CDR3 sequences, roughly a sixth of them present only once. The sequenced sample consisted of PBMCs or a T cell subset sorted from them (not recorded which). Every receptor here comes from a man younger than 35 who had mild COVID-19 (a few samples of this study predate the infection). Cell type and time point are not known.

V and J are TRBV28 and TRBJ2-7, with D possibly being TRBD1 or TRBD2 (5 bases each). Germline-derived CDR1 and CDR2 are MDHEN and SYDVKM. CDR3 length equals 14 residues. V lost 6 bases and J 0 bases, leaving 12 bases between the germline ends. CDR3 loop: CASSPSGPSYEQYV. CDR3 coding DNA: TGTGCCAGCAGCCCATCGGGGCCCTCCTACGAGCAGTACGTC.

This clonotype turned up a few times. The V call is TRBV9, the J call TRBJ1-6, with D perhaps TRBD1 (6 bases). This CDR3 is built from 15 residues. The germline V and J ends were trimmed by 0 bases and 14 bases, with 18 bases remaining between them. From germline, CDR1 is SGDLS and CDR2 YYNGEE. CDR3 DNA sequence: TGTGCCAGCAGCGTAGCCGGGGGCAAGTTTCAAGCCCTCCACTTT. Translating gives CASSVAGGKFQALHF.

This chain connects TRBV6-5 to TRBJ2-3; TRBD1 might be the D (6 bases). Germline loops: CDR1 MNHEY, CDR2 SVGAGI. This CDR3 is 15 amino acids long. V was pared by 5 bases and J by 0 bases, with 12 bases between. As DNA, the CDR3 is TGTGCCAGCAGTCCACAGGGCTTCAGCACAGATACGCAGTATTTT. Amino acid sequence: CASSPQGFSTDTQYF.

The chain recombines TRBV6-5 with TRBJ2-7; 9 bases are shared with TRBD2. The V and J ends lost 2 bases and 9 bases, in that order; junction bases with no gene match: 8. CDR1 is MNHEY, CDR2 SVGAGI, per germline. CDR3 length: 14 amino acids. CDR3 residues: CASSYGLAGIGQYF. CDR3 coding DNA: TGTGCCAGCAGTTACGGGCTAGCGGGGATCGGGCAGTACTTC.

The V and J genes are TRBV27 and TRBJ1-1; no reliable D call. Trimming shortened V by 7 bases and J by 1 base, and 19 bases separated the two germline ends. The CDR3 length is 16 residues. Germline CDR1 MNHEY, CDR2 SMNVEV (reference sequence). CDR3: CASIPFSAVGNTEAFF. The DNA of the CDR3 is TGTGCCAGCATCCCTTTCAGTGCTGTTGGGAACACTGAAGCTTTCTTT.

The rearrangement links TRBV20-1 to TRBJ2-3, with a possible D match to TRBD1 (5 bases). V was cut by 3 bases and J by 2 bases, with 15 bases left in between. This CDR3 is 15 amino acids long. Germline CDR1 DFQATT, CDR2 SNEGSKA (reference sequence). CDR3 nucleotide sequence: TGCAGTGCTAGTGCAGGGCGTGTAAACACAGATACGCAGTATTTT. Translating it yields CSASAGRVNTDTQYF.

V gene TRBV7-9 combines with J gene TRBJ2-1; D is perhaps TRBD2 (6 bases). The CDR3 contains 13 residues. V dropped 2 bases and J dropped 9 bases, with 11 bases sitting between them. Germline V CDR1 and CDR2: SEHNR, FQNEAQ (reference sequence). The CDR3 here is CASSLSLAAEQFF. The CDR3 DNA follows: TGTGCCAGCAGCTTAAGTTTAGCGGCTGAGCAGTTCTTC.

The chain recombines TRBV20-1 with TRBJ1-2; weak D call: TRBD1 (5 bases). This CDR3 comprises 14 residues. Trimming pared 4 bases from V and 6 bases from J, leaving 18 bases between. Per the germline V gene, CDR1 is DFQATT and CDR2 is SNEGSKA (reference sequence). The CDR3 region is CSANQGSGLNGYTF. CDR3 nucleotide sequence: TGCAGTGCTAATCAGGGCTCGGGTTTGAATGGCTACACCTTC.

This clonotype occurred a few times. The V gene is TRBV21-1, the J gene TRBJ2-7; the table assigns TRBD1, which was not confirmed against the DNA. TRBV21-1 is tagged as a pseudogene. CDR3 length equals 16 residues. CDR3 residues: CASSQGGGQDSYEQYV. CDR3 DNA: TGTGCCAGCAGCCAGGGGGGTGGGCAGGACTCCTACGAGCAGTACGTC.

The gene calls are TRBV27 and TRBJ1-1; a weak D match, TRBD1 (6 bases). The CDR3 has 15 residues. CDR1 MNHEY and CDR2 SMNVEV come from the germline V gene (reference sequence). V dropped 3 bases and J dropped 2 bases, with 13 bases sitting between them. CDR3 loop: CASSLGTGANTEAFF. CDR3 nucleotides: TGTGCCAGCAGTTTGGGTACGGGGGCAAACACTGAAGCTTTCTTT.